These T cell receptor beta chains were read from a single sample in a study of blood T cells in healthy people across ages. TCRdb ran MiXCR on the 5' RACE reads and lists one entry per CDR3 protein. The sample includes around 800,000 distinct CDR3 sequences, 35% to 50% of them seen just once. Sequencing input: blood. The receptor source for this set is an elderly man in good health. Both conserved end residues are part of each CDR3. Fields, in order: V gene, D gene, clone size, J gene, CDR3 DNA, CDR3 protein. The D gene is left open where the match is weak. Only some rows state a clone size, as once, few, many or a class for expanded clones.

TRBV12-3/TRBV12-4	.	.	TRBJ2-4	TGTGCCAGCAGTTCGGCCAGATTAGCCAAAAACATTCAGTACTTC	CASSSARLAKNIQYF
TRBV3-1	.	.	TRBJ1-4	TGTGCCAGCAGCCAGCAAGGGTATTCTAATGAAAGACTGTTTTTT	CASSQQGYSNERLFF
TRBV25-1	.	few	TRBJ1-2	TGTGCCAGCAGTGAACAAGGGGGCTATGGCTACACCTTC	CASSEQGGYGYTF
TRBV20-1	.	.	TRBJ2-1	TGCAGTGCTACCCTCCGGGATTTCCCCAGGCGTGAGCAGTTCTTC	CSATLRDFPRREQFF
TRBV20-1	TRBD2	.	TRBJ2-1	TGCAGTGCTAGCAGTCCATCCCGAGCGGGAGATCTCGGAGTCTCCTACAATGAGCAGTTCTTC	CSASSPSRAGDLGVSYNEQFF
TRBV12-3/TRBV12-4	TRBD2	few	TRBJ2-1	TGTGCCAGCATCCGTAGCGGGAGGGCCAATGAGCAGTTCTTC	CASIRSGRANEQFF
TRBV20-1	.	.	TRBJ1-5	TGCAGTGCTAGAGATTTCGGGGGCTCACCAAATCAGCCCCAGCATTTT	CSARDFGGSPNQPQHF
TRBV12-3/TRBV12-4	TRBD2	few	TRBJ2-2	TGTGCCAGCACCGCCCTAACGGGAACTAGCGGGAAGACCGGGGAGCTGTTTTTT	CASTALTGTSGKTGELFF
TRBV6-1	TRBD2	.	TRBJ2-5	TGCGCCAGCAGTCGTACCCCCATGACTAGCGGGAGGCTCACCTACAATGAGCAGTACTTC	CASSRTPMTSGRLTYNEQYF
TRBV29-1	.	.	TRBJ2-3	TGCAGCGTCGTCAGACAGTACACAGATACGCAGTATTTT	CSVVRQYTDTQYF
TRBV10-3	.	.	TRBJ2-5	TGTGCCATCAGTGATACTGGCGGACAGACCCAGTACTTC	CAISDTGGQTQYF
TRBV6-2/TRBV6-3	.	few	TRBJ1-6	TGTGCCAGCAGTTACCGGGTCCAGGCCGAGTCACCCCTCCACTTT	CASSYRVQAESPLHF
TRBV7-2	.	.	TRBJ1-1	TGTGCCAGCAGCTTCAGGGGTGCGCCCGAGGCTTTCTTT	CASSFRGAPEAFF
TRBV29-1	.	.	TRBJ1-5	TGCATCCACGGGGTGTGGGATCAGCCCCAGCATTTT	CIHGVWDQPQHF
TRBV5-1	.	.	TRBJ1-5	TGCGCCAGCAGCTTGGGTCCAGGAACATATAGCAATCAGCCCCAGCATTTT	CASSLGPGTYSNQPQHF
TRBV5-1	.	.	TRBJ2-1	TGCGCCAGCGGCTTGGATTATGAGCAGTTCTTC	CASGLDYEQFF
TRBV7-6	.	.	TRBJ1-1	TGTGCCAGCAGCTTAGGCAGGGCCCCGGGTTTGAACACTGAAGCTTTCTTT	CASSLGRAPGLNTEAFF
TRBV20-1	TRBD2	.	TRBJ2-7	TGCAGTGCTCGGATACGGGGGAGGGCCAACGAGCAGTACTTC	CSARIRGRANEQYF
TRBV12-3/TRBV12-4	TRBD1	.	TRBJ1-1	TGTGCCAGCGCCAGACAGGGGGCGCGCACTGAAGCTTTCTTT	CASARQGARTEAFF
TRBV4-2	.	.	TRBJ2-1	TGTGCCAGCAGCCAAGACTACTTTGACAATGAGCAGTTCTTC	CASSQDYFDNEQFF
TRBV29-1	TRBD1	.	TRBJ2-2	TGCAGCGTGGGGAACAGGGGATCGGTCACCGGGGAGCTGTTTTTT	CSVGNRGSVTGELFF
TRBV30	.	.	TRBJ2-3	TGTGCCTGGAGTGCGGGAACTTTGGGAGATACGCAGTATTTT	CAWSAGTLGDTQYF
TRBV12-3/TRBV12-4	.	.	TRBJ1-2	TGTGCCAGCAGTTTGAACAGCCTCTATGGCTACACCTTC	CASSLNSLYGYTF
TRBV12-3/TRBV12-4	TRBD2	.	TRBJ2-1	TGTGCCAGCAAGGGTAGCGGGAGTTCTAATGAGCAGTTCTTC	CASKGSGSSNEQFF
TRBV7-9	.	.	TRBJ1-1	TGTGCCAGCAGCTTACTACAGTCAAGAGCTTTCTTT	CASSLLQSRAFF
TRBV5-1	.	few	TRBJ2-7	TGCGCCAGCAGCTTGGAGGTTGCTACCTCCTACGAGCAGTACTTC	CASSLEVATSYEQYF
TRBV7-2	TRBD1	.	TRBJ2-5	TGTGCCAGCTCTTGGACAGGGAGTGGGCAGTACTTC	CASSWTGSGQYF
TRBV20-1	TRBD2	.	TRBJ2-5	TGCAGTGCTAGACTAGCGGGATCCGAGACCCAGTACTTC	CSARLAGSETQYF
TRBV20-1	.	few	TRBJ2-1	TGCAGTGCTAGCAGGAGCTCCTACAATGAGCAGTTCTTC	CSASRSSYNEQFF
TRBV7-8	.	.	TRBJ2-5	TGTGCCAGCAGCCACGACTGGGAGGAGCAGTACTTC	CASSHDWEEQYF
TRBV20-1	.	.	TRBJ2-3	TGCAGTGCTAGGGGGATTGGGACCGCCCTGAGCACAGATACGCAGTATTTT	CSARGIGTALSTDTQYF
TRBV28	.	.	TRBJ1-2	TGTGCCAGCAGAGGTTTAGACGGCTACACCTTC	CASRGLDGYTF
TRBV5-1	.	.	TRBJ2-7	TGCGCCAGCAGGGATGATACAACCTCCTACGAGCAGTACTTC	CASRDDTTSYEQYF
TRBV20-1	.	few	TRBJ2-7	TGCAGTGCTCCCAACTCCTACGAGCAGTACTTC	CSAPNSYEQYF
TRBV7-2	.	many	TRBJ2-5	TGTGCCAGCAGCTTAGACGGAGAAGAGACCCAGTACTTC	CASSLDGEETQYF
TRBV20-1	TRBD2	.	TRBJ2-7	TGCAGTGCTAGTCGAGCGGGAGGGCCTTTCGAGCAGTACTTC	CSASRAGGPFEQYF
TRBV20-1	TRBD2	few	TRBJ2-3	TGCAGTGCTAGCGGGAGGGTTTCCGTAGCAGATACGCAGTATTTT	CSASGRVSVADTQYF